This TCR beta chain was recorded in a study of CD8+ T cells in alopecia areata. Trimming pared 4 bases from V and 3 bases from J, leaving 7 bases between. Germline V gene data show CDR1 as ENHRY and CDR2 as SYGVKD. This CDR3 has 13 residues. Treatment meaning: oral pan-JAK inhibitor, 5-10 mg twice daily. Reverse transcription of extracted RNA yielded cDNA, which provided the sequencing template. The protocol was immunoSEQ multiplex PCR, while the TCRdb copy is restricted to in-frame clones and leaves out a portion. The repertoire holds 100,000 to 130,000 clones, with roughly 89% as singletons. This specimen consisted of CD8+ T cells sorted from blood, obtained at week 24, from a patient treated with tofacitinib. The TCR was taken from a human donor with alopecia areata. The chain combines TRBV10-3 with TRBJ2-1; possibly TRBD2 for D (5 bases). CDR3 sequence reads: CAISAGDYNEQFF. For the CDR3, the DNA is TGTGCCATCAGTGCCGGGGACTACAATGAGCAGTTCTTC.